The rows below give T cell receptor beta chains drawn from one sample of a study of T cell clones after liver transplantation. The protocol was immunoSEQ multiplex PCR, while the TCRdb copy is restricted to in-frame clones and leaves out a portion. The sample includes some 59,000 clones, 60% to 80% seen only once; the top ten take about a tenth. This material consisted of CD4+ T cells from blood, taken at the 22-month timepoint. These receptors were taken from a human patient who received a liver transplant. The graft donor may have contributed some T cells. Each CDR3 is given with its conserved first and last residue. The order of the fields is clone size, V gene, J gene, D gene, CDR3 DNA, CDR3 protein. A D gene is named only where the DNA matches it firmly. Not all rows give a size; the values are once, few, many and, for expanded clones, a class.

clone size: .; V gene: TRBV6-5; J gene: TRBJ2-7; D gene: .; CDR3 DNA: TGTGCCAGCAGTTACTCGGAGGGGTCCCCCTACGAGCAGTACTTC; CDR3 protein: CASSYSEGSPYEQYF
clone size: .; V gene: TRBV2; J gene: TRBJ2-3; D gene: TRBD2; CDR3 DNA: TGTGCCAGCAGCTTCCCGGGACTAGCGGGGTCTACGCAGTATTTT; CDR3 protein: CASSFPGLAGSTQYF
clone size: .; V gene: TRBV5-4; J gene: TRBJ1-1; D gene: .; CDR3 DNA: TGTGCCAGCAGCTCTTGGGCAGGCAGGCTGGGCTCTGAAGCTTTCTTT; CDR3 protein: CASSSWAGRLGSEAFF
clone size: .; V gene: TRBV5-4; J gene: TRBJ2-6; D gene: .; CDR3 DNA: TGTGCCAGCAGCTTGACAGGGACTGGGGCCAACGTCCTGACTTTC; CDR3 protein: CASSLTGTGANVLTF
clone size: .; V gene: TRBV6-4; J gene: TRBJ2-7; D gene: TRBD1; CDR3 DNA: TGTGCCAGCAGAGATAGGACAGGGGGCGCCTACGAGCAGTACTTC; CDR3 protein: CASRDRTGGAYEQYF
clone size: few; V gene: TRBV5-4; J gene: TRBJ2-5; D gene: TRBD2; CDR3 DNA: TGTGCCAGCAGCCTGGGATCCGGGACTAGCGGGATACAAAGGACCCAGTACTTC; CDR3 protein: CASSLGSGTSGIQRTQYF
clone size: .; V gene: TRBV2; J gene: TRBJ2-7; D gene: .; CDR3 DNA: TGTGCCAGCAGTGGGGGAGGCTACGAGCAGTACTTC; CDR3 protein: CASSGGGYEQYF
clone size: .; V gene: TRBV28; J gene: TRBJ1-5; D gene: .; CDR3 DNA: TGTGCCAGCTGCCTTAGGACGGGGGATCAGCCCCAGCATTTT; CDR3 protein: CASCLRTGDQPQHF
clone size: few; V gene: TRBV5-4; J gene: TRBJ1-5; D gene: .; CDR3 DNA: TGTGCCAGCAGCTTGGCAGGGTCGAAACAGCCCCAGCATTTT; CDR3 protein: CASSLAGSKQPQHF
clone size: .; V gene: TRBV6-6; J gene: TRBJ2-2; D gene: .; CDR3 DNA: TGTGCCAGCAGTAGTATAAACACCGGGGAGCTGTTTTTT; CDR3 protein: CASSSINTGELFF
clone size: .; V gene: TRBV6-5; J gene: TRBJ1-2; D gene: .; CDR3 DNA: TGTGCCAGCAGTTTTGGCAGGTCGGGCGGCTACACCTTC; CDR3 protein: CASSFGRSGGYTF
clone size: .; V gene: TRBV9; J gene: TRBJ2-7; D gene: .; CDR3 DNA: TGTGCCAGCAGCGTAGGGTTAGGGGCGGGCCCCTACGAGCAGTACTTC; CDR3 protein: CASSVGLGAGPYEQYF
clone size: few; V gene: TRBV18; J gene: TRBJ1-5; D gene: .; CDR3 DNA: TGTGCCAGCTCGTCAGTGGGCTTTGGAGGTCAGCCCCAGCATTTT; CDR3 protein: CASSSVGFGGQPQHF
clone size: .; V gene: TRBV7-2; J gene: TRBJ2-7; D gene: .; CDR3 DNA: TGTGCCAGCAGCGCAAACAGGGAGGCCTACGAGCAGTACTTC; CDR3 protein: CASSANREAYEQYF
clone size: .; V gene: TRBV28; J gene: TRBJ1-5; D gene: .; CDR3 DNA: TGTGCCAGCAGTTTTGTTTATATGGGGCCGGTTTATAGCAATCAGCCCCAGCATTTT; CDR3 protein: CASSFVYMGPVYSNQPQHF
clone size: medium-sized; V gene: TRBV4-2; J gene: TRBJ2-5; D gene: TRBD1; CDR3 DNA: TGTGCCAGCACCAAGTCGGGTAGGATTGGACAGGGCCAAGAGACCCAGTACTTC; CDR3 protein: CASTKSGRIGQGQETQYF
clone size: .; V gene: TRBV28; J gene: TRBJ1-6; D gene: .; CDR3 DNA: TGTGCCAGCAGTCCACCTAGACAGGACTCCTATAATTCACCCCTCCACTTT; CDR3 protein: CASSPPRQDSYNSPLHF
clone size: few; V gene: TRBV10-3; J gene: TRBJ2-7; D gene: TRBD1; CDR3 DNA: TGTGCCGTCCGGGACAGGGCCGACGAGCAGTACTTC; CDR3 protein: CAVRDRADEQYF
clone size: .; V gene: TRBV5-5; J gene: TRBJ1-1; D gene: TRBD1; CDR3 DNA: TGTGCCAGCAGCTGGGACAGGGGGCGAAGCACTGAAGCTTTCTTT; CDR3 protein: CASSWDRGRSTEAFF
clone size: .; V gene: TRBV29-1; J gene: TRBJ2-7; D gene: TRBD1; CDR3 DNA: TGCAGCGTTGCCCTCATAGGACAGGGTCGAGAGCAGTACTTC; CDR3 protein: CSVALIGQGREQYF
clone size: .; V gene: TRBV10-1; J gene: TRBJ2-3; D gene: TRBD2; CDR3 DNA: TGCGCCAGCAGCGAAGCGGGGCCCACAGATACGCAGTATTTT; CDR3 protein: CASSEAGPTDTQYF
clone size: .; V gene: TRBV5-6; J gene: TRBJ2-5; D gene: .; CDR3 DNA: TGTGCCAGCAGCTTGGGGCAGGGATCCCAAGAGACCCAGTACTTC; CDR3 protein: CASSLGQGSQETQYF
clone size: .; V gene: TRBV28; J gene: TRBJ2-4; D gene: .; CDR3 DNA: TGTGCCAGCAGCCGTCGGGACACAGACATTCAGTACTTC; CDR3 protein: CASSRRDTDIQYF
clone size: many; V gene: TRBV27; J gene: TRBJ1-5; D gene: .; CDR3 DNA: TGTGCCAGCAGTCCGCTAAATAGCAATCAGCCCCAGCATTTT; CDR3 protein: CASSPLNSNQPQHF
clone size: .; V gene: TRBV10-3; J gene: TRBJ1-6; D gene: .; CDR3 DNA: TGTGCCATCAGCCTAGGAGGAAATTCACCCCTCCACTTT; CDR3 protein: CAISLGGNSPLHF
clone size: few; V gene: TRBV9; J gene: TRBJ2-3; D gene: TRBD2; CDR3 DNA: TGTGCCAGCAGCGTAGCTTGGGGCGGGAGGCAGTATTTT; CDR3 protein: CASSVAWGGRQYF
clone size: .; V gene: TRBV5-4; J gene: TRBJ2-1; D gene: .; CDR3 DNA: TGTGCCAGCAGCTTGGAAAAATACAATGAGCAGTTCTTC; CDR3 protein: CASSLEKYNEQFF
clone size: .; V gene: TRBV7-9; J gene: TRBJ1-1; D gene: .; CDR3 DNA: TGTGCCAGCAGCCGCAGGGTTGGGCGGGGGGCTGAAGCTTTCTTT; CDR3 protein: CASSRRVGRGAEAFF
clone size: .; V gene: TRBV19; J gene: TRBJ1-1; D gene: .; CDR3 DNA: TGTGCCAGTAGTCCGGACAGCACTGAAGCTTTCTTT; CDR3 protein: CASSPDSTEAFF
clone size: .; V gene: TRBV6-6; J gene: TRBJ2-7; D gene: .; CDR3 DNA: TGTGCCAGCGCAGAGGCGATCCCTCACTACGAGCAGTACTTC; CDR3 protein: CASAEAIPHYEQYF
clone size: .; V gene: TRBV5-1; J gene: TRBJ1-4; D gene: .; CDR3 DNA: TGCGCCAGCAGCCCAGGGTCTGTCGGGGAAAAACTGTTTTTT; CDR3 protein: CASSPGSVGEKLFF
clone size: .; V gene: TRBV7-9; J gene: TRBJ1-2; D gene: TRBD1; CDR3 DNA: TGTGCCACCCCACCAGGAACAGGGGCCGATGGCTACACCTTC; CDR3 protein: CATPPGTGADGYTF
clone size: few; V gene: TRBV5-1; J gene: TRBJ2-7; D gene: TRBD2; CDR3 DNA: TGCGCCAGCAGCAAGGGACTAGCGGGGGAATCCTACGAGCAGTACTTC; CDR3 protein: CASSKGLAGESYEQYF
clone size: .; V gene: TRBV15; J gene: TRBJ1-4; D gene: TRBD1; CDR3 DNA: TGTGCCACCAGCAGAGCTGACAGGGTTACCAATGAAAAACTGTTTTTT; CDR3 protein: CATSRADRVTNEKLFF
clone size: .; V gene: TRBV19; J gene: TRBJ1-2; D gene: TRBD1; CDR3 DNA: TGTGCCAGTAAGGGACAGGGGGCGATTGGCTACACCTTC; CDR3 protein: CASKGQGAIGYTF
clone size: .; V gene: TRBV7-2; J gene: TRBJ1-6; D gene: TRBD1; CDR3 DNA: TGTGCCAGCAGGCCTTCCTATACAGGGGGCAGGTCACCCCTCCACTTT; CDR3 protein: CASRPSYTGGRSPLHF
clone size: .; V gene: TRBV9; J gene: TRBJ1-4; D gene: .; CDR3 DNA: TGTGCCAGCAGCGCTGGACGGAATATTGCAACTAATGAAAAACTGTTTTTT; CDR3 protein: CASSAGRNIATNEKLFF
clone size: .; V gene: TRBV28; J gene: TRBJ1-1; D gene: TRBD1; CDR3 DNA: TGTGCCAGCAGCCCAGGGGGCAGAGGCAACACTGAAGCTTTCTTT; CDR3 protein: CASSPGGRGNTEAFF
clone size: few; V gene: TRBV5-6; J gene: TRBJ2-7; D gene: .; CDR3 DNA: TGTGCCAGCAGCTCCCCAGGGGCCGAGCAGTACTTC; CDR3 protein: CASSSPGAEQYF
clone size: few; V gene: TRBV6-5; J gene: TRBJ1-5; D gene: .; CDR3 DNA: TGTGCCAGCAGTTACTCCCAGTCCCATCAGCCCCAGCATTTT; CDR3 protein: CASSYSQSHQPQHF
clone size: .; V gene: TRBV5-1; J gene: TRBJ2-5; D gene: .; CDR3 DNA: TGCGCCAGCAGCTTGGACCCCCCGGGGACCGGGGTGGAGACCCAGTACTTC; CDR3 protein: CASSLDPPGTGVETQYF
clone size: .; V gene: TRBV11-1; J gene: TRBJ2-5; D gene: .; CDR3 DNA: TGTGCCAGCAGCTTCCTAGAAGGGGCTCAAGAGACCCAGTACTTC; CDR3 protein: CASSFLEGAQETQYF
clone size: .; V gene: TRBV18; J gene: TRBJ2-1; D gene: TRBD1; CDR3 DNA: TGTGCCAGCTCACCAACCCGGGACAGCTACAATGAGCAGTTCTTC; CDR3 protein: CASSPTRDSYNEQFF
clone size: .; V gene: TRBV9; J gene: TRBJ1-1; D gene: .; CDR3 DNA: TGTGCCAGCAGCGTGGCAACTAACACTGAAGCTTTCTTT; CDR3 protein: CASSVATNTEAFF
clone size: .; V gene: TRBV19; J gene: TRBJ1-1; D gene: .; CDR3 DNA: TGTGCCAGTATCCCGACACGTCCGAACACTGAAGCTTTCTTT; CDR3 protein: CASIPTRPNTEAFF
clone size: .; V gene: TRBV6-1; J gene: TRBJ1-5; D gene: TRBD1; CDR3 DNA: TGTGCCAGCAGTGACTGGAGGGGGCAGGGCAATCAGCCCCAGCATTTT; CDR3 protein: CASSDWRGQGNQPQHF
clone size: .; V gene: TRBV25-1; J gene: TRBJ1-1; D gene: TRBD1; CDR3 DNA: TGTGCCAGCAGGGACAGGGTAGGTGCTTTCTTT; CDR3 protein: CASRDRVGAFF
clone size: .; V gene: TRBV18; J gene: TRBJ2-1; D gene: TRBD2; CDR3 DNA: TGTGCCAGCTCAACCGGGACTAGCGGGAACAATGAGCAGTTCTTC; CDR3 protein: CASSTGTSGNNEQFF
clone size: .; V gene: TRBV11-2; J gene: TRBJ2-3; D gene: TRBD2; CDR3 DNA: TGTGCCAGCAGCTTAGGTGGGGGGGGGAGTACAGATACGCAGTATTTT; CDR3 protein: CASSLGGGGSTDTQYF
clone size: .; V gene: TRBV13; J gene: TRBJ1-6; D gene: .; CDR3 DNA: TGTGCCAGCAGCTTAGGACAGGGAATTCGACCCCTCCACTTT; CDR3 protein: CASSLGQGIRPLHF